This T cell receptor (beta chain) was sequenced in a study of blood T cell repertoires in COVID-19. Study-level information: The United States, Italy and Spain were the sources of the acute and convalescent COVID-19 samples. T cells, B-cell-depleted T cells, or PBMCs supplied cDNA or gDNA.

Germline V gene data show CDR1 as LNHDA and CDR2 as SQIVND (reference sequence). This CDR3 region has 14 residues. V was pared by 5 bases and J by 7 bases, with 6 bases of the junction left unmatched. Clones were read by immunoSEQ multiplex PCR, and TCRdb kept only the in-frame ones, dropping some. The data contain 250,000 or so clones, around 87% of them singletons. The TCR sequence derives from a woman in her 70s with active or convalescent COVID-19. Sequencing was done on a sample of peripheral blood. The rearrangement uses TRBV19 and TRBJ1-5; TRBD1 agrees at 9 bases. The CDR3 is CASSHRGQGQPQHF. The DNA for the CDR3 is TGTGCCAGTAGTCACAGGGGGCAGGGGCAGCCCCAGCATTTT.